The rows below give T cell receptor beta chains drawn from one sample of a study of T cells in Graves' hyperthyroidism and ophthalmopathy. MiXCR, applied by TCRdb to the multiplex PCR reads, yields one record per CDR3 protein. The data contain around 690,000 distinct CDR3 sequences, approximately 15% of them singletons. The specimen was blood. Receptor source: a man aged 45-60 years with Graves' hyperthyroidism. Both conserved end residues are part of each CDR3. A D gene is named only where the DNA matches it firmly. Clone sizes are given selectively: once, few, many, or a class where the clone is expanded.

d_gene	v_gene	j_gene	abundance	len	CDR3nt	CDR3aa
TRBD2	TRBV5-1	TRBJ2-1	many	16	TGCGCCAGCAGCTTGGAGCCTAGCGGGGGTTACAATGAGCAGTTCTTC	CASSLEPSGGYNEQFF
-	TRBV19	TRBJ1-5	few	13	TGTGCCAGTATGGGGCGGGCGGCGCAGCCCCAGCATTTT	CASMGRAAQPQHF
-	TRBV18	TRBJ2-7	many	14	TGTGCCAGCTCACCAGAAGGTCTCACCTACGAGCAGTACTTC	CASSPEGLTYEQYF
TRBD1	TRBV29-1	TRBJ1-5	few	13	TGCAGCGTGGCGGGACAGGGCAATCAGCCCCAGCATTTT	CSVAGQGNQPQHF
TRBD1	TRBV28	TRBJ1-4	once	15	TGTGCCAGCAGTTCCTGGACAGGGACGGATGAAAAACTGTTTTTT	CASSSWTGTDEKLFF
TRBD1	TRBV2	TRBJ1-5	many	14	TGTGCCAGCACCGAGACAGGGGGAAATCAGCCCCAGCATTTT	CASTETGGNQPQHF
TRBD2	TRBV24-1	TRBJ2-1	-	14	TGTGCCACCAGTGCAAGCGGGAGGACGCAGGAGCAGTTCTTC	CATSASGRTQEQFF
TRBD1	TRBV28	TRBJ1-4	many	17	TGTGCCAGCAGTTTTAGTGGGACAGGCCCATCTAATGAAAAACTGTTTTTT	CASSFSGTGPSNEKLFF
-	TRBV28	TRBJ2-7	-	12	TGTGCCAGCGGACGCCCGTGGGCCGAGCAGTACTTC	CASGRPWAEQYF
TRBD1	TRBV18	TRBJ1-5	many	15	TGTGCCAGCAGTCCCGGACAGGTTAGCAATCAGCCCCAGCATTTT	CASSPGQVSNQPQHF
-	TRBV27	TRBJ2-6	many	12	TGTGCCACCTCTCCAGGGGCCAACGTCCTGACTTTC	CATSPGANVLTF
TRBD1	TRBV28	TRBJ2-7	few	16	TGTGCCAGCAGCAAACCCGGGGGGACAGGGACCTACGAGCAGTACTTC	CASSKPGGTGTYEQYF
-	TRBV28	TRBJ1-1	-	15	TGTGCCAGCAGCCGAGTGGACGGTATGAACACTGAAGCTTTCTTT	CASSRVDGMNTEAFF
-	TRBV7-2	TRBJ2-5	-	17	TGTGCCAGCAGCTCCCGGACGGGAGTAGGGGGTCGAGAGACCCAGTACTTC	CASSSRTGVGGRETQYF
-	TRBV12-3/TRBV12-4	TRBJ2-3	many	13	TGTGCCAGCAGTTGGCGGAGCACAGATACGCAGTATTTT	CASSWRSTDTQYF
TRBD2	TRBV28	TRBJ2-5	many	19	TGTGCCAGCAGTTTGGGACTAGCGGGAGGGAGGACGTACCAAGAGACCCAGTACTTC	CASSLGLAGGRTYQETQYF
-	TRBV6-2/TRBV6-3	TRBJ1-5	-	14	TGTGCCAGCAGTGGGGAACAGGGTCATCAGCCCCAGCATTTT	CASSGEQGHQPQHF
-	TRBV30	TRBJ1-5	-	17	TGTGCCTGGAGTGTCCGGTTAACGGGCCTGGTCAATCAGCCCCAGCATTTT	CAWSVRLTGLVNQPQHF
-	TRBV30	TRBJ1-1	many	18	TGTGCCTGGAGATCTACTTACGGGAAGGGGCTGGTGAACACTGAAGCTTTCTTT	CAWRSTYGKGLVNTEAFF
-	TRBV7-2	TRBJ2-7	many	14	TGTGCCAGCAGCTTATCCTTCCAGGTCCGCGAGCAGTACTTC	CASSLSFQVREQYF
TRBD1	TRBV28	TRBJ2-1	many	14	TGTGCCAGCAGGCCGGACAGGGGGTTTTTTGAGCAGTTCTTC	CASRPDRGFFEQFF
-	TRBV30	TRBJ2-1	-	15	TGTGCCTGGGAGAGGAGTTTTATGTCCTACAATGAGCAGTTCTTC	CAWERSFMSYNEQFF